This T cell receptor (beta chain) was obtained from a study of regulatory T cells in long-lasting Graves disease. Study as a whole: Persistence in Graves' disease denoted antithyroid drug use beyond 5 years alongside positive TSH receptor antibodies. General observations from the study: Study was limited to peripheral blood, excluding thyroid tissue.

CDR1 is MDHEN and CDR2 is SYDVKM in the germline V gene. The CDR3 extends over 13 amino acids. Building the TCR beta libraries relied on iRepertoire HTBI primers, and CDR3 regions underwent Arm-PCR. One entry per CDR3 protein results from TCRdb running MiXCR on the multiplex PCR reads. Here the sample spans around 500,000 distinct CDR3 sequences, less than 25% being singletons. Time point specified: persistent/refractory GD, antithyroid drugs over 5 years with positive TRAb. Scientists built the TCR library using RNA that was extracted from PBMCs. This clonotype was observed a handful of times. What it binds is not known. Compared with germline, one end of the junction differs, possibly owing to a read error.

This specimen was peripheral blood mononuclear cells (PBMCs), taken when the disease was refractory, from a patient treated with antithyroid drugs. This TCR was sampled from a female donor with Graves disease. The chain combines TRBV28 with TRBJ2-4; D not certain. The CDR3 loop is CASCLTGKNIQYF. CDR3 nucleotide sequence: TGTGCCAGCTGTTTAACGGGCAAAAACATTCAGTACTTC.